This TCR beta chain was recovered during a study of sequential checkpoint blockade in melanoma. Looking at the study overall: Arm A got nivolumab then ipilimumab; arm B the reverse, 1:1.

The V gene's germline CDR1 is SQVTM and CDR2 ANQGSEA. Losses at the gene ends were 7 bases for V and 5 bases for J; bases not matched to a gene: 11. The CDR3 length is 14 residues. Produced via immunoSEQ multiplex PCR; TCRdb's table is partial and in-frame only. Here the sample spans about 12,000 clones, roughly four fifths being singletons. The treatment is: randomized to nivolumab then ipilimumab (arm A) or the reverse (arm B). DNA-damaging chemotherapy had not been given to any patient beforehand. PBMC sorting kept live CD3+CD8+ cells without CD19 or CD56. The rearrangement uses TRBV29-1 and TRBJ2-1, with 7 bases fitting TRBD2. The clonotype was recovered from a human donor with melanoma. The sample in question was CD8+ T cells sorted from blood (inferred from file names), obtained from a patient given nivolumab and ipilimumab in sequence. The CDR3, as DNA: TGCAGCGCCCTGGCTGCTAGCGGAAACAATGAGCAGTTCTTC. Translation gives CSALAASGNNEQFF.